This passage covers 26 T cell receptor beta chains from one sample sequenced in a study of T cells after yellow fever vaccination. MiXCR, run by TCRdb on the 5' RACE reads, gives a single entry per CDR3 protein. Of hundreds of thousands of distinct CDR3 sequences listed, about 13% are singletons. The sample in question was PBMCs, obtained on the day of the yellow fever booster vaccination. These receptors were taken from a man aged 25 to 40 who received the YFV17D yellow fever vaccine.

This clonotype has a handful of counts. The genes are TRBV2 and TRBJ2-3, with 13 positions matching TRBD2. CDR1 and CDR2 (germline): SNHLY, FYNNEI. This CDR3 has 12 amino acids. V lost 11 bases, J lost 5 bases, and 1 base stayed unmatched. The CDR3 sequence is CAGTSGEDTQYF. The DNA of the CDR3 is TGTGCCGGGACTAGCGGGGAAGATACGCAGTATTTT. Looking up the rest from reference TRBV2 and TRBJ2-3 gives the full variable domain: EPEVTQTPSHQVTQMGQEVILRCVPISNHLYFYWYRQILGQKVEFLVSFYNNEISEKSEIFDDQFSVERPDGSNFTLKIRSTKLEDSAMYFCAGTSGEDTQYFGPGTRLTVL.

The chain combines TRBV12-3 or TRBV12-4 with TRBJ2-7, with TRBD1 matching over 12 bases. The junction had 11 bases not matched to a gene; V was cut back by 4 bases and J by 7 bases. CDR3 length: 16 amino acids. CDR3 DNA sequence: TGTGCCAGCAGTTCGCGGGACAGGGGGCGATCGGGAGAGCAGTACTTC. It is translated as CASSSRDRGRSGEQYF.

The table lists this clonotype with a few counts. The J gene is TRBJ1-4, the V gene TRBV6-1, with D possibly being TRBD1 (6 bases). From germline, CDR1 is MNHNS and CDR2 SASEGT. The CDR3 loop spans 15 amino acids. Trimming removed 6 bases from V and 5 bases from J, with 16 bases in between. The chain's CDR3 is CASRSSGVGNEKLFF. As DNA, the CDR3 is TGTGCCAGCAGGTCATCAGGGGTAGGGAATGAAAAACTGTTTTTT.

As for this clonotype: The conserved final phenylalanine or tryptophan is absent from the CDR3, which likely points to a read error. This chain connects TRBV30 to TRBJ2-7; tentatively, D is TRBD2 (6 bases). The CDR3 sequence is 14 residues long. V lost 0 bases, J lost 2 bases, and 11 bases lay in between. From germline, CDR1 is GTSNPN and CDR2 SVGIG (reference sequence). The CDR3 DNA is TGTGCCTGGAGTGTTGGGGGGATGGCCTACGAGCAGTACTAC. Translated, it gives CAWSVGGMAYEQYY.

In regard to this clonotype: Being one base from a much bigger clone, this may be a read error. The chain links TRBV29-1 to TRBJ2-1, with D possibly called TRBD1 or TRBD2 (5 bases each). Germline-derived CDR1 and CDR2 are SQVTM and ANQGSEA. Deletions cut 6 bases from V and 3 bases from J, with 15 bases between. The CDR3 runs to 14 residues. CDR3 protein: CSVPLEGLYNEQFF. CDR3 in DNA: TGCAGCGTCCCCCTAGAGGGGCTCTACAATGAGCAGTTCTTC.

This clonotype was detected many times. The genes are TRBV7-9 and TRBJ1-2, with D unclear. Germline CDR1 and CDR2: SEHNR and FQNEAQ (reference sequence). V was cut by 0 bases and J by 8 bases, with 10 bases left in between. There are 13 residues in the CDR3. For the CDR3, the DNA is TGTGCCAGCAGCTTAGCAGGAACTAGGGGCTACACCTTC. It codes for CASSLAGTRGYTF.

There are a few counts of this clonotype. This chain connects TRBV18 to TRBJ1-5; D remains unclear. Germline loops: CDR1 KGHSH, CDR2 LQKENI. Trimming took 0 bases from V and 1 from J, leaving 10 bases between them. This CDR3 spans 16 amino acids. CDR3 loop: CASSPPISRSNQPQHF. The CDR3 DNA sequence: TGTGCCAGCTCACCACCGATCAGTAGGAGCAATCAGCCCCAGCATTTT.

The chain recombines TRBV10-3 with TRBJ1-4; no clear D gene. Germline V gene data show CDR1 as ENHRY and CDR2 as SYGVKD. V lost 3 bases to trimming and J lost 11 bases, with 10 bases between them. The CDR3 length is 12 residues. The CDR3 loop reads CAISDKGGKLFF. CDR3 in DNA: TGTGCCATCAGTGACAAGGGCGGGAAACTGTTTTTT.

The V gene is TRBV20-1, the J gene TRBJ1-1; maybe TRBD1 (5 bases). Germline assignment: CDR1 DFQATT and CDR2 SNEGSKA (reference sequence). CDR3 length: 14 residues. Trimming left V 1 base short and J 1 base short, with 10 bases between. The CDR3 loop reads CSARAGGPNTEAFF. In DNA form, the CDR3 reads TGCAGTGCTAGAGCTGGGGGACCGAACACTGAAGCTTTCTTT.

The V and J genes are TRBV13 and TRBJ1-3; D is unresolved. Trimming stripped 0 bases from V and 0 bases from J, with 6 bases between. CDR1 is PRHDT and CDR2 is FYEKMQ in the germline V gene (reference sequence). This CDR3 is 15 amino acids long. CDR3 DNA: TGTGCCAGCAGCTTAGGAGTTACCTCTGGAAACACCATATATTTT. Translation gives CASSLGVTSGNTIYF.

In the case of this clonotype: A much bigger clone sits one base away, suggesting this may be a read error. The chain combines TRBV20-1 with TRBJ2-1, with 7 bases matching TRBD2. The CDR3 spans 16 residues. Germline lookup yields CDR1 DFQATT and CDR2 SNEGSKA (reference sequence). As DNA, the CDR3 is TGCTGTGCTAGGAGCTCTAGCGGCCGCTCCTACAATGAGCAGTTCTTC. Its translation: CCARSSSGRSYNEQFF.

The table lists this clonotype with many counts. The V and J genes are TRBV5-1 and TRBJ1-1; D possibly corresponds to TRBD1 (5 bases). Germline V gives CDR1 SGHRS, CDR2 YFSETQ. Trimming took off 5 bases at V and 4 bases at J, with 15 bases between the two ends. The CDR3 covers 14 residues. The CDR3 DNA follows: TGCGCCAGCAGTGGGGGAGGGCCGAGCACTGAAGCTTTCTTT. It yields the protein CASSGGGPSTEAFF. The variable domain in full, completed from reference TRBV5-1 and TRBJ1-1, reads KAGVTQTPRYLIKTRGQQVTLSCSPISGHRSVSWYQQTPGQGLQFLFEYFSETQRNKGNFPGRFSGRQFSNSRSEMNVSTLELGDSALYLCASSGGGPSTEAFFGQGTRLTVV.

This clonotype appeared many times. The chain employs TRBV5-1 and TRBJ2-5; TRBD2 agrees at 7 bases. CDR1 and CDR2 (germline): SGHRS, YFSETQ. Losses at the gene ends were 1 base for V and 2 bases for J; bases not matched to a gene: 2. CDR3 length: 14 residues. The CDR3 nucleotides read TGCGCCAGCAGCTTGATGCGGGAGCAAGAGACCCAGTACTTC. This sequence encodes CASSLMREQETQYF.

This rearrangement joins TRBV20-1 to TRBJ2-5; 9 bases are a match to TRBD1. From germline, CDR1 is DFQATT and CDR2 SNEGSKA (reference sequence). This CDR3 region has 15 residues. Germline trimming cut 0 bases from V and 5 bases from J; bases unmatched to any gene: 7. The CDR3 sequence is CSARDTTGGSETQYF. The CDR3 region has the DNA TGCAGTGCTAGAGATACGACAGGGGGTTCGGAGACCCAGTACTTC.

In this sample, this clonotype turned up once. At one end the junction does not follow the germline gene, possibly because of a read error. V is TRBV7-2 and J is TRBJ2-7; 9 nucleotides align to TRBD2. There are 16 residues in the CDR3. Germline V gene lookup returns CDR1 SGHTA and CDR2 FQGNSA. The CDR3 sequence is CASSLAPGAGGPEQYF. DNA for the CDR3: TGTGCCAGCAGCCTAGCCCCGGGGGCGGGAGGGCCGGAGCAGTACTTC.

This chain connects TRBV20-1 to TRBJ2-7; perhaps TRBD2 as D (7 bases). There are 13 residues in the CDR3. Per the germline V gene, CDR1 is DFQATT and CDR2 is SNEGSKA (reference sequence). V gave up 6 bases and J gave up 9 bases, with 21 bases separating them. This chain's CDR3 is CSAVGGGRLLQYF. The CDR3 DNA reads as TGCAGTGCGGTGGGGGGGGGCCGCCTTTTGCAGTACTTC.

This clonotype was seen at least ten times. The chain is built from TRBV23-1 and TRBJ2-3; D gene unclear. TRBV23-1 is labeled an ORF, and its function is uncertain. V lost 4 bases to trimming and J lost 1 base, with 9 bases between them. The CDR3 loop spans 14 amino acids. The CDR3 nucleotides are TGCGCCAGCAGTCCGCGTGGGGGCACAGATACGCAGTATTTT. This translates into CASSPRGGTDTQYF.

CDR3 nucleotides: TGTGCCACCAGTGACCCCGCGACTAGCGGGAATGATGAGCAGTTCTTC. This translates into CATSDPATSGNDEQFF. The gene calls are TRBV24-1 and TRBJ2-1; 11 bases are a match to TRBD2. After removal of 4 bases from V and 8 bases from J, the junction contained 9 bases not matched to a gene. The CDR3 has 16 amino acids. CDR1 KGHDR and CDR2 SFDVKD come from the germline V gene.

This clonotype came up a few times. The gene calls are TRBV19 and TRBJ2-2; possibly TRBD1 or TRBD2 for D (6 bases each). Germline CDR1 and CDR2: LNHDA and SQIVND (reference sequence). This CDR3 contains 15 residues. With 8 bases removed from V and 7 bases from J, the gap between germline ends came to 20 bases. CDR3 nucleotides: TGTGCCAGTTCCCTCCTGGCAGGGGAGGTCGGGGAGCTGTTTTTT. Its translation: CASSLLAGEVGELFF.

This clonotype was observed a few times. The CDR3 loop is CSVRGDYGYTF. In nucleotides, the CDR3 is TGCAGCGTGAGGGGGGACTATGGCTACACCTTC. J is TRBJ1-2 and V is TRBV29-1; D perhaps matches TRBD1 (6 bases). The germline V gene has CDR1 SQVTM and CDR2 ANQGSEA. With 6 bases removed from V and 3 bases from J, the gap between germline ends came to 8 bases. The CDR3 sequence is 11 residues long.

In its sample, this clonotype was seen a few times. The chain combines TRBV7-2 with TRBJ2-1; D gene uncertain. Trimming stripped 5 bases from V and 6 bases from J, with 11 bases between. The CDR3 has 13 amino acids. Germline V gives CDR1 SGHTA, CDR2 FQGNSA. DNA of the CDR3: TGTGCCAGCAGCCCCCCCAACCTCAATGAGCAGTTCTTC. Translation: CASSPPNLNEQFF. Together with reference TRBV7-2 and TRBJ2-1, the CDR3 gives the full variable domain: GAGVSQSPSNKVTEKGKDVELRCDPISGHTALYWYRQSLGQGLEFLIYFQGNSAPDKSGLPSDRFSAERTGGSVSTLTIQRTQQEDSAVYLCASSPPNLNEQFFGPGTRLTVL.

Concerning this clonotype: A much larger clone lies a single base off, so this may be a read error. The rearrangement uses TRBV5-1 and TRBJ2-7, with TRBD1 as a possible D gene (5 bases). Deletions cut 8 bases from V and 0 bases from J, with 15 bases between. Looked up from germline, CDR1 is SGHRS and CDR2 is YFSETQ. This CDR3 contains 14 residues. The CDR3 reads CARETAPGSYEQYF. DNA of the CDR3: TGCGCCAGAGAGACAGCTCCTGGCTCCTACGAGCAGTACTTC.

V usage is TRBV20-1 and J usage is TRBJ2-2; 7 bases align to TRBD2. The germline V gene encodes CDR1 DFQATT and CDR2 SNEGSKA (reference sequence). J was trimmed by 7 bases and V by 3 bases; bases with no gene match: 8. This CDR3 is built from 14 residues. CDR3 protein: CSASPAGTVGELFF. In DNA form, the CDR3 reads TGCAGTGCTAGCCCAGCGGGAACGGTCGGGGAGCTGTTTTTT.

The chain is built from TRBV9 and TRBJ2-2; no reliable D call. The ends were cut back, 4 bases at V and 5 bases at J, with 12 bases in the middle. Germline CDR1 and CDR2: SGDLS and YYNGEE. The CDR3 sequence is 14 residues long. The CDR3 DNA is TGTGCCAGCAGCCCACGCAGTGAAACCGGGGAGCTGTTTTTT. Amino acid sequence: CASSPRSETGELFF.

This clonotype was observed a few times. V is TRBV19 and J is TRBJ2-3; 7 bases fit TRBD2. V trimming: 5 bases; J trimming: 6 bases; junction bases outside the gene matches: 5. CDR3 size: 13 residues. From germline, CDR1 is LNHDA and CDR2 SQIVND (reference sequence). The CDR3 protein is CASSERLADTQYF. In DNA, the CDR3 is TGTGCCAGTAGTGAGAGACTAGCCGATACGCAGTATTTT.

This clonotype has a handful of counts. The CDR3 bases are TGTGCCACCTACAAGGGGGACACTGAAGCTTTCTTT. The encoded protein is CATYKGDTEAFF. The V call is TRBV10-3, the J call TRBJ1-1, with TRBD1 as a possible D gene (6 bases). In germline, CDR1 is ENHRY, CDR2 SYGVKD. The ends were cut back, 10 bases at V and 3 bases at J, with 12 bases in the middle. This CDR3 contains 12 residues.